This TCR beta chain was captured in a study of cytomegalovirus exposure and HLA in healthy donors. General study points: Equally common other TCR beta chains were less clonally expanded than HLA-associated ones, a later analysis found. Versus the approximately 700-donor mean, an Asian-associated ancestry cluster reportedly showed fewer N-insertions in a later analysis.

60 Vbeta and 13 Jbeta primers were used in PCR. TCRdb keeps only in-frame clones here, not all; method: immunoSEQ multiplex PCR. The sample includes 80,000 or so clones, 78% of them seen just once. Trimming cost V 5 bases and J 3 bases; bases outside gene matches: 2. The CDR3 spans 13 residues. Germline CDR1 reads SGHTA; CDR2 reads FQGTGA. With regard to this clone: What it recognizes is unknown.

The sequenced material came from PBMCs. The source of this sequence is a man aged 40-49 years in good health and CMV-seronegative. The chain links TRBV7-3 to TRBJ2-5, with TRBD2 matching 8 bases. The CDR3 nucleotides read TGTGCCAGCAGCCCGGGACTAGAAGAGACCCAGTACTTC. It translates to CASSPGLEETQYF.